One sample yielded the 10 T cell receptor beta chains listed below, sequenced in a study of T-cell memory formation after mild COVID-19. MiXCR, run by TCRdb on the 5' RACE reads, gives a single entry per CDR3 protein. The sample comprises 250,000 to 300,000 distinct CDR3 sequences, 15% to 20% of which are singletons, and more than 20% rests with the top ten. Sequencing was done on a sample of PBMCs or a T cell subset sorted from them (not recorded which). Every receptor here comes from a man aged 18-30 years who had mild COVID-19 (a few samples of this study predate the infection). Cell type and time point are not known.

This clonotype was seen more than once but under ten times. The chain uses TRBV24-1 and TRBJ1-2; no firm D call. Germline CDR1 KGHDR, CDR2 SFDVKD. V gave up 3 bases and J gave up 7 bases, with 14 bases separating them. This CDR3 contains 14 residues. Here the CDR3 DNA reads TGTGCCACCAGTGATGAGGGTTCGTCCGCTGGCTACACCTTC. This codes for CATSDEGSSAGYTF.

This clonotype came up a few times. V is TRBV2 and J is TRBJ2-5; 7 nucleotides agree with TRBD2. The trim removed 11 bases at V and 5 bases at J, leaving 8 bases unmatched. Germline loops: CDR1 SNHLY, CDR2 FYNNEI. The CDR3 has 12 amino acids. CDR3 residues: CAGQGLGETQYF. Written as DNA, the CDR3 is TGTGCCGGCCAAGGACTAGGGGAGACCCAGTACTTC.

The chain couples TRBV6-5 to TRBJ2-7; D remains ambiguous. The ends were cut back, 2 bases at V and 5 bases at J, with 10 bases in the middle. This CDR3 region has 13 residues. CDR1 is MNHEY, CDR2 SVGAGI, per germline. CDR3 in amino acids: CASSYTVTNEQYF. CDR3 DNA: TGTGCCAGCAGTTACACGGTTACCAACGAGCAGTACTTC.

The V call is TRBV11-2, the J call TRBJ2-7; possible D gene TRBD1, 5 bases. Germline V lookup: CDR1 SGHAT, CDR2 FQNNGV. Trimming removed 2 bases at V and 5 bases at J, with 10 bases between. The length of the CDR3 is 13 residues. CDR3 nucleotides: TGTGCCAGCAGCTTATCTACAGGAAACGAGCAGTACGTC. This sequence encodes CASSLSTGNEQYV.

This chain links TRBV5-1 with TRBJ2-1; 8 bases map to TRBD2. The CDR3 sequence is 15 residues long. V lost 2 bases, J lost 1 base, and 2 bases stayed unmatched. Germline V lookup: CDR1 SGHRS, CDR2 YFSETQ. Here the CDR3 reads CASSFGGASYNEQFF. The CDR3 DNA sequence: TGCGCCAGCAGCTTCGGGGGGGCATCCTACAATGAGCAGTTCTTC.

This clonotype was seen a few times. This sequence joins TRBV4-3 and TRBJ2-2; no firm D call. Germline V CDR1 and CDR2: LGHNA, YSLEER. V was cut by 5 bases and J by 0 bases, with 7 bases left in between. This CDR3 contains 14 residues. In DNA, the CDR3 is TGCGCCAGCAGCACTATTACGAACACCGGGGAGCTGTTTTTT. Protein sequence: CASSTITNTGELFF.

This clonotype was seen a handful of times. The J gene is TRBJ1-1, the V gene TRBV7-9; D is undetermined. V gave up 5 bases and J gave up 4 bases, with 8 bases separating them. The CDR3 extends over 12 amino acids. Per the germline V gene, CDR1 is SEHNR and CDR2 is FQNEAQ (reference sequence). The CDR3 loop is CASSPLRTEAFF. CDR3 nucleotide sequence: TGTGCCAGCAGCCCCTTGCGCACTGAAGCTTTCTTT.

This chain uses TRBV20-1 with TRBJ1-4, with D possibly matching TRBD1 (5 bases). The CDR3 contains 13 residues. V was pared by 0 bases and J by 16 bases, with 18 bases between. The germline V gene encodes CDR1 DFQATT and CDR2 SNEGSKA (reference sequence). The CDR3 loop is CSARDQGIKVGFF. The CDR3 DNA sequence: TGCAGTGCTAGAGACCAGGGTATCAAAGTTGGGTTTTTT.

In this sample, this clonotype turned up a few times. This chain connects TRBV20-1 to TRBJ2-7; D is tentatively TRBD1 or TRBD2 (5 bases each). V was clipped by 3 bases and J by 5 bases, with 17 bases between them. CDR1 and CDR2 from the germline V gene are DFQATT and SNEGSKA (reference sequence). This CDR3 has 14 amino acids. CDR3 protein: CSASPPPGTDEQYV. The CDR3 nucleotides are TGCAGTGCTAGTCCCCCCCCCGGGACGGACGAGCAGTACGTC.

The chain combines TRBV4-1 with TRBJ2-1, with D perhaps being TRBD1 or TRBD2 (5 bases each). Germline CDR1 reads MGHRA; CDR2 reads YSYEKL. The CDR3 extends over 12 amino acids. V gave up 3 bases and J gave up 9 bases, with 9 bases separating them. DNA for the CDR3: TGCGCCAGCAGCCACCCCGGGGCTGAGCAGTTCTTC. Translating it yields CASSHPGAEQFF.